What follows is one TCR beta chain and its context. No cognate antigen has been identified for it. No base quality information exists; no much larger clone differs at one position. These data belong to a study of tumor-infiltrating lymphocytes in primary liver carcinoma (dated by TCRdb to about 2017). Turning to the overall study: Between late 2015 and early 2016, roughly five patients in China with histopathologically diagnosed primary liver carcinoma had their tumors surgically resected. Of the five patients, three men and two women aged 30 to 69 years, four had hepatocellular carcinoma and one had combined HCC and intrahepatic cholangiocarcinoma. Tumors of the five patients were stage T1-T3 N0M0 with maximum diameters of roughly 4 to 11 cm. Each sample produced roughly 3.65 to 8 million productive TCRbeta reads, and read depth showed no significant difference between tissue types. TCRbeta repertoire sequencing, expression microarrays and whole-exome sequencing were combined in the study across five regions of each liver tumor, with adjacent normal tissue and blood also included. TCRbeta repertoire sequencing covered 35 or so specimens from 5 patients: 25 tumor regions, 5 adjacent noncancerous liver tissues and 5 peripheral blood samples. Technical replicate repertoires showed high reproducibility, with mean shared-clone rates about 0.91 and correlation coefficients above 0.95. Points the paper makes about the study in general: Only the TCR beta chain was sequenced, which likely underestimates true repertoire diversity because unpaired alpha chains were not captured. Compared with blood, tumors had a significantly larger share of the repertoire taken up by the top 250 clones (p = 0.039). The study included only a handful of patients, and the authors note findings should be validated in a larger study. Repertoire overlap was higher between tumor regions (mean approximately 36%) than tumor-adjacent (approximately 17%) or tumor-blood (about 14%) pairs, consistent with antigen-driven expansion. Comparison of CD4+ and CD8+ T cell repertoires was precluded by the use of bulk unsorted samples.

Using a constant-region primer and ProtoScript II reverse transcriptase, TCRbeta-specific cDNA was reverse-transcribed from 500 ng total RNA. TCRbeta libraries were built with three nested multiplex PCR rounds, a slightly modified ARM-PCR procedure. Multiplex TRBV1-TRBV30 forward primers and a Cbeta reverse primer were used in the first two PCR rounds, each of which was run for 10 cycles. Sample barcodes and Illumina adapters were added in a final 25-cycle PCR with Deep VentR polymerase. Before sequencing, amplicons of 200-500 bp were gel-purified using a QIAquick gel extraction kit. An Illumina HiSeq 2500 was used to sequence the TCRbeta amplicons, generating 250-bp paired-end reads. In the source study's methods: Trimmomatic v0.33 was used to quality-trim the reads, and FLASH v1.2.11 was used to merge paired reads so that full CDR3 sequences could be recovered. V, D and J germline segments were assigned to the rearranged TCRbeta sequences using MiGEC v1.2.1b. Clonotype statistics and Shannon-Wiener diversity indices were calculated with VDJtools v1.0.0. Except for diversity analysis, only each sample's 250 most abundant clonotypes were used in subsequent analyses to reduce sampling bias. The public reads were reprocessed in TCRdb via fastp at Q25 and MiXCR, keeping in-frame beta chains. Each CDR3 protein appears once, grouped with its most common genes and DNA. It is TCRdb's table, rather than the study itself, that gives the V and J calls and clone size. The sample table lists 180,000 or so distinct CDR3 sequences, 50% to 75% of them with a count of one. Approximately 68% of the sample rests with the top ten.

The CDR3 contains 10 residues, cysteine and phenylalanine counted. The DNA shown is the 30-base CDR3, in frame from base 1. After removal of 6 bases from V and 12 bases from J, the junction retains 5 bases not matched to a gene. Per the germline V gene, MNHEY is the CDR1 and SVGEGT is the CDR2. Blood RNA was extracted from unsorted whole blood using TRIzol reagent, and germline DNA was obtained with the DNeasy Blood & Tissue kit. At the time of sampling, the patients had chronic HBV infection and had not received any treatment. Before surgery, about 4 milliliters of peripheral blood were drawn into K2EDTA tubes.

The sequence is built from TRBV6-2 or TRBV6-3 and TRBJ2-7; 7 central nucleotides agree with TRBD1. The receptor was derived from a man aged 35 to 55 with primary liver carcinoma and hepatitis B virus infection. The sequencing sample was made of peripheral blood. The sequence in DNA is TGTGCCAGCAGCGACAGGGACCGGTACTTC. It translates to CASSDRDRYF.